This T cell receptor beta chain originates from a study of Tregs in tolerant kidney transplant recipients. Regarding this clone: What it binds is not known.

Study-wide results and caveats: Biological reproducibility was not directly addressed in this study.

Thawed PBMCs were FACS-sorted into unstimulated CD4+CD25+CD127- regulatory T cells, CD4+CD25- non-regulatory cells, CD4 and CD8 cells. Measured with immunoSEQ multiplex PCR; TCRdb has only the in-frame clones, and not every one. Here the sample spans more than 60,000 clones, 85% to 90% being singletons. V lost 3 bases to trimming and J lost 4 bases; unmatched junction nucleotides: 5. Germline CDR1 and CDR2: SGHDT and YYEEEE. This CDR3 is 14 amino acids long. The starting material was CD4+ T cells from blood, obtained before the transplant. The receptor was derived from a human donor who received a combined kidney and bone marrow transplant. The J gene is TRBJ2-7, the V gene TRBV5-6, with TRBD2 matching over 9 bases. CDR3 protein: CASSSPGLAYEQYF. The CDR3 DNA is TGTGCCAGCAGCTCCCCGGGACTAGCTTACGAGCAGTACTTC.